The clone carrying this T cell receptor (beta chain) showed up just a few times. No antigen is known for it. Trimming took 3 bases from V and 5 from J; bases not matched to a gene: 4. CDR1 is SNHLY and CDR2 is FYNNEI in the germline V gene. This CDR3 has 15 amino acids. TCRdb's copy holds only in-frame clones and misses some; the assay was immunoSEQ multiplex PCR. The sample yields 85,000 to 100,000 clones, about 70% seen once. This sample is part of a study of shared clonotypes between healthy human individuals. Regarding the study as a whole: The naive CD4 repertoires of a few donors were compared, and roughly 5% of clonotypes were shared.

This clonotype originated in a man aged 25-40 years in good health. The genes are TRBV2 and TRBJ2-3; 11 positions match TRBD1. Sequences were obtained from memory CD8+ T cells sorted from blood. Subset: CD45RO+ cells pooled with CCR7-negative TemRA cells. The CDR3 coding sequence is TGTGCCAGCAGTGAGGGACAGGGGGTGAGAGATACGCAGTATTTT. This codes for CASSEGQGVRDTQYF.